A selection of T cell receptor beta chains follows, all from one sample in a study of blood T cell repertoires in COVID-19. TCRdb's copy holds only in-frame clones and misses some; the assay was immunoSEQ multiplex PCR. The sample lists 240,000 or so clones; about 80% were seen once. The sequencing input was peripheral blood. Every receptor here comes from a woman of 80 years or more with acute or convalescent COVID-19. The CDR3 runs from the conserved cysteine through the conserved F or W. A D gene is named only where the DNA matches it firmly. Rows may omit the clone size; those that give it use once, few, many or a size class.

TGTGCCAGCTCCTCTGAGTTCTCTGGGGCCAACGTCCTGACTTTC,CASSSEFSGANVLTF,TRBV5-4,TRBJ2-6,.,.
TGTGCCAATCGACAGGGGAATAATTCACCCCTCCACTTT,CANRQGNNSPLHF,TRBV2,TRBJ1-6,TRBD1,.
TGTGCCAGCAGTCGCACACCGGACTGGCTCAATGAGCAGTTCTTC,CASSRTPDWLNEQFF,TRBV6-5,TRBJ2-1,.,.
TGCGCCAGCAGCTGGGGGCCGGGGGGGCAGACGATAACAAGCTACTACGAGCAGTACTTC,CASSWGPGGQTITSYYEQYF,TRBV5-1,TRBJ2-7,TRBD2,once
TGTGCCAGCAGTAGCAAACAGGGCCCTGCCTACAATGAGCAGTTCTTC,CASSSKQGPAYNEQFF,TRBV27,TRBJ2-1,.,few
TGTGCCAGCAGCCCGGGACAGGGGAATCAGCCCCAGCATTTT,CASSPGQGNQPQHF,TRBV5-4,TRBJ1-5,TRBD1,.
TGCAGCGTTTGGGGGGGATCTGAAGCTTTCTTT,CSVWGGSEAFF,TRBV29-1,TRBJ1-1,.,.
TGTGCCAGCAGCCACGACAGGCACTACGAGCAGTACTTC,CASSHDRHYEQYF,TRBV5-4,TRBJ2-7,.,.
TGTGCCAGCAGTTTATTGGGACAGGGGGCTTATGGCTACACCTTC,CASSLLGQGAYGYTF,TRBV28,TRBJ1-2,TRBD1,.
TGTGCCAGCTCAGAACAGGGAAGCTACGAGCAGTACTTC,CASSEQGSYEQYF,TRBV18,TRBJ2-7,.,.